This T cell receptor beta chain was sequenced during a study of cytomegalovirus exposure and HLA in healthy donors. About this clone: Its antigen remains unknown.

In the PCR, 60 Vbeta and 13 Jbeta primers were used. Repertoires were generated with immunoSEQ multiplex PCR, while TCRdb's copy carries only in-frame clones and drops some. The sample includes 150,000 to 200,000 clones, 70% to 80% of them seen just once. Study-wide points: The investigators catalogued some 160 TCR beta chains as cytomegalovirus-associated. CMV serostatus was the sole immune exposure data available.

Every donor was a healthy person donating bone marrow. The TCR was taken from a woman aged 45-60 years in good health and CMV-seronegative. Source material: PBMCs.

The CDR3 loop reads CASRDTGLTNEKLFF. CDR3 bases: TGTGCCAGCAGGGACACAGGGCTAACTAATGAAAAACTGTTTTTT. This chain uses TRBV28 with TRBJ1-4; possibly TRBD1 for D (6 bases). This CDR3 contains 15 residues. V was pared by 6 bases and J by 1 base, with 12 bases between. Germline CDR1 MDHEN, CDR2 SYDVKM.